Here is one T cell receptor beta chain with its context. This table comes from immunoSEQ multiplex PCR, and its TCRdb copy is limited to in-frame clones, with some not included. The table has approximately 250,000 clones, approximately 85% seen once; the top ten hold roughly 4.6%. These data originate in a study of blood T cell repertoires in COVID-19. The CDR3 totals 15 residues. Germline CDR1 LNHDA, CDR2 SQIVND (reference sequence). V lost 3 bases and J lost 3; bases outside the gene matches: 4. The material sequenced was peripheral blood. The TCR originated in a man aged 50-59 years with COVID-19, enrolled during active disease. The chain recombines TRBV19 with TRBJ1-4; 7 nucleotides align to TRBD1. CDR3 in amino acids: CASSIWTGANEKLFF. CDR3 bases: TGTGCCAGTAGTATTTGGACAGGCGCTAATGAAAAACTGTTTTTT. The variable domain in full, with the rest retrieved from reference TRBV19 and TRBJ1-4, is DGGITQSPKYLFRKEGQNVTLSCEQNLNHDAMYWYRQDPGQGLRLIYYSQIVNDFQKGDIAEGYSVSREKKESFPLTVTSAQKNPTAFYLCASSIWTGANEKLFFGSGTQLSVL.